The rows below give T cell receptor beta chains drawn from one sample of a study of cytomegalovirus exposure and HLA in healthy donors. The data were produced by immunoSEQ multiplex PCR, yet TCRdb's version contains in-frame clones alone and is incomplete. Altogether about 76,000 clones are present, roughly 70% being singletons, with the ten largest covering 4.9%. The sequenced sample was PBMCs. The receptors originated from a man in his fifties or sixties in good health and CMV-seropositive. The CDR3 runs from the conserved cysteine through the conserved F or W. The order of the fields is clone size, CDR3 length, D gene, V gene, J gene, CDR3 DNA, CDR3 protein. The D gene is left open where the match is weak. A clone size is listed for some rows: how often the clone was seen (once, few, many), or a class if it is expanded.

few	11	NA	TRBV20-1	TRBJ1-6	TGCAGTGCGGACAACCCCGGCACCCTCCACTTT	CSADNPGTLHF
NA	13	NA	TRBV2	TRBJ1-2	TGTGCCAGCAGTGTGAGGGACACCTATGGCTACACCTTC	CASSVRDTYGYTF
NA	14	NA	TRBV11-2	TRBJ2-1	TGTGCCAGCAGCCCAGGCAGTTCCTACAATGAGCAGTTCTTC	CASSPGSSYNEQFF
NA	15	TRBD1	TRBV11-2	TRBJ1-4	TGTGCCAGCAGCTATACGACAGGGGGTGGTGAAAAACTGTTTTTT	CASSYTTGGGEKLFF
once	14	NA	TRBV9	TRBJ2-3	TGTGCCAGCAGCGTAGGGGGGGAGTGGGATACGCAGTATTTT	CASSVGGEWDTQYF
NA	19	TRBD2	TRBV4-2	TRBJ2-1	TGTGCCAGCAGCCCTTCAGCGGGGGGCCCCGAGAGCTCCTACAATGAGCAGTTCTTC	CASSPSAGGPESSYNEQFF
NA	13	NA	TRBV19	TRBJ2-7	TGTGCCAGTAGCTTCCAGGGGAACTACGAGCAGTACTTC	CASSFQGNYEQYF
NA	17	TRBD1	TRBV27	TRBJ1-4	TGTGCCAGCAGTACCTCCGACAGGGCCGTGGGTGATGAAAAACTGTTTTTT	CASSTSDRAVGDEKLFF
NA	15	TRBD1	TRBV28	TRBJ1-4	TGTGCCAGCAGTACCGACAGGGGCGTTAGGGAAAAACTGTTTTTT	CASSTDRGVREKLFF
NA	13	NA	TRBV7-6	TRBJ1-1	TGTGCCAGCAGCTTAGATTTTGGAGCTGAAGCTTTCTTT	CASSLDFGAEAFF
once	15	TRBD2	TRBV6-5	TRBJ2-3	TGTGCCAGCGCCCCGACTAGCGGCCTGTTGGATACGCAGTATTTT	CASAPTSGLLDTQYF
few	15	NA	TRBV7-9	TRBJ2-7	TGTGCCAGCAGCTTAGTGCCTAGTAACTCCTACGAGCAGTACTTC	CASSLVPSNSYEQYF
NA	15	NA	TRBV5-4	TRBJ2-1	TGTGCCAGCAGCTACTCCGGGGGGCGCCGCAATGAGCAGTTCTTC	CASSYSGGRRNEQFF
NA	15	NA	TRBV6-1	TRBJ2-6	TGTGCCAGCAGGGGACACACCTCTGGGGCCAACGTCCTGACTTTC	CASRGHTSGANVLTF
few	13	NA	TRBV13	TRBJ1-1	TGTGCCAGCAGTGAGGGCACCGGGACTGAAGCTTTCTTT	CASSEGTGTEAFF
once	12	NA	TRBV7-9	TRBJ2-1	TGTTCCAGCAGCACTACTGCGGGGGAGCAGTTCTTC	CSSSTTAGEQFF
NA	15	NA	TRBV6-6	TRBJ1-1	TGTGCCAGCAGCCAACTCGGGATCTTGAACACTGAAGCTTTCTTT	CASSQLGILNTEAFF
NA	15	TRBD1	TRBV27	TRBJ2-5	TGTGCCAGCAGTTTAACCACCGGGACAGGGGGCTCCCAGTACTTC	CASSLTTGTGGSQYF
NA	14	TRBD1	TRBV6-5	TRBJ2-7	TGTGCCAGCACCACCGGGACAGGGGCCTACGAGCAGTACTTC	CASTTGTGAYEQYF
few	14	NA	TRBV5-3	TRBJ2-5	TGTGCCAGAAGGAGGAGGGCGGTAGGAGAGACCCAGTACTTC	CARRRRAVGETQYF
NA	12	NA	TRBV9	TRBJ2-2	TGTGCCAGCGGGGGGTACACCGGGGAGCTGTTTTTT	CASGGYTGELFF
NA	17	NA	TRBV21-1	TRBJ2-2	TGTGCCAGCAGCTACCCGGGGACTAGCGGGAGAGCCGGGGAGCTGTTTTTT	CASSYPGTSGRAGELFF
NA	15	TRBD2	TRBV6-5	TRBJ2-7	TGTGCCAGCAGTTACTGGACTAGCGGGATCGGCGAGCAGTACTTC	CASSYWTSGIGEQYF
once	13	TRBD1	TRBV7-9	TRBJ1-2	TGTTCCAGCAGCTTGAACAGGGGGAATGGCTACACCTTC	CSSSLNRGNGYTF
NA	11	NA	TRBV5-6	TRBJ1-4	TGTGCCAGCAGCCGGGGGGGAAAACTGTTTTTT	CASSRGGKLFF
NA	13	NA	TRBV27	TRBJ2-1	TGTGCCAGCAGGACCGCGGGCGACAATGAGCAGTTCTTC	CASRTAGDNEQFF
NA	14	NA	TRBV6-5	TRBJ1-1	TGTGCCAGCATCCCAGAGACAGGGAACACTGAAGCTTTCTTT	CASIPETGNTEAFF
NA	13	NA	TRBV10-1	TRBJ1-1	TGCGCCAGCAGTGAGTATGCTAACGCTGAAGCTTTCTTT	CASSEYANAEAFF
few	14	NA	TRBV6-1	TRBJ2-5	TGTGCCAGCAGTGAAGCGCCCCTAGCAGGGGCCCAGTACTTC	CASSEAPLAGAQYF
few	15	NA	TRBV5-1	TRBJ2-3	TGCGCCAGCAGCTTGGTCCCGGGGAGCACAGATACGCAGTATTTT	CASSLVPGSTDTQYF
NA	14	NA	TRBV19	TRBJ2-7	TGTGCCAGTAGTATAGGGCAGGGACAATACGAGCAGTACTTC	CASSIGQGQYEQYF
few	16	NA	TRBV27	TRBJ2-5	TGTGCCAGCAGTTTATCGTGGGGGCCGTCGGGGGAGACCCAGTACTTC	CASSLSWGPSGETQYF
few	13	NA	TRBV6-6	TRBJ2-2	TGTGCCAGCAGTTACCAGGGGTCCGGGGAGCTGTTTTTT	CASSYQGSGELFF
few	14	NA	TRBV25-1	TRBJ1-6	TGTGCCAGCAGACCATGGACAGAAAATTCACCCCTCCACTTT	CASRPWTENSPLHF
NA	14	NA	TRBV28	TRBJ1-2	TGTGCCAGCAAGGCAGGCCCCCGGGGCTATGGCTACACCTTC	CASKAGPRGYGYTF